This is a list of T cell receptor beta chains from one sample in a study of shared clonotypes between healthy human individuals. Produced via immunoSEQ multiplex PCR; TCRdb's table is partial and in-frame only. The data show 2 million or so clones, over 85% seen once. The sample consisted of naive CD8+ T cells sorted from blood. The receptors originated from a man aged 18 to 35 in good health. The CDR3 runs from the conserved cysteine through the conserved F or W. D genes are given only for firm matches.

D: .; J: TRBJ1-2; V: TRBV6-6; CDR3: CASSYSIWGFGYGYTF
D: .; J: TRBJ2-2; V: TRBV5-6; CDR3: CASRPGANTGELFF
D: .; J: TRBJ1-2; V: TRBV5-1; CDR3: CASSLEPGIVDGYTF
D: TRBD2; J: TRBJ2-5; V: TRBV9; CDR3: CASSVAGTSIETQYF
D: TRBD1; J: TRBJ1-1; V: TRBV18; CDR3: CASRPGQGNTEAFF
D: TRBD2; J: TRBJ2-3; V: TRBV29-1; CDR3: CSVERGLGGGALDTQYF
D: .; J: TRBJ2-1; V: TRBV5-6; CDR3: CASSARVPEQFF
D: TRBD2; J: TRBJ2-3; V: TRBV9; CDR3: CASSVGWTSVTDTQYF
D: TRBD1; J: TRBJ2-7; V: TRBV7-9; CDR3: CASSTGMTGGSYEQYF
D: TRBD2; J: TRBJ2-7; V: TRBV19; CDR3: CASSPFGGANYEQYF
D: .; J: TRBJ2-1; V: TRBV6-5; CDR3: CASSSPGHLKNEQFF
D: .; J: TRBJ2-7; V: TRBV18; CDR3: CASSPNWGVGNEQYF
D: .; J: TRBJ1-2; V: TRBV30; CDR3: CAWSPRGVNYGYTF
D: .; J: TRBJ2-3; V: TRBV30; CDR3: CAWSATGTDTQYF
D: .; J: TRBJ2-3; V: TRBV30; CDR3: CAWSVSGSSDTQYF
D: .; J: TRBJ2-1; V: TRBV29-1; CDR3: CSVEDPVGRDSYNEQFF